Following are 6 T cell receptor beta chains from one sample sequenced in a study of blood T cell repertoires in COVID-19. Generated by immunoSEQ multiplex PCR, the TCRdb table keeps only in-frame clones and is missing some. The top ten clones hold about 5.4% of a sample with under 250,000 clones, more than 70% of them seen once. The sequencing sample was made of peripheral blood. These receptors were taken from a woman older than 75 with COVID-19, enrolled during active disease.

The chain joins TRBV18 to TRBJ2-2, with TRBD2 matching 7 bases. Germline trimming cut 3 bases from V and 5 bases from J; bases unmatched to any gene: 9. The CDR3 consists of 16 residues. Germline CDR1 KGHSH, CDR2 LQKENI. The CDR3 loop is CASSPAGTTSTGELFF. In nucleotides, the CDR3 is TGTGCCAGCTCACCCGCCGGGACTACTTCTACCGGGGAGCTGTTTTTT.

V is TRBV19 and J is TRBJ1-1; TRBD1 matches 9 bases. The CDR3 is 13 residues long. Germline loops: CDR1 LNHDA, CDR2 SQIVND (reference sequence). Trimming at V came to 9 bases and at J to 5 bases, leaving 7 bases not matched to a gene. The CDR3 DNA reads as TGTGCCAGCAACCAACAGGGGGCGACTGAAGCTTTCTTT. Translating gives CASNQQGATEAFF.

The CDR3 sequence: CASSSQGMFTEAFF. The CDR3 nucleotides read TGTGCCAGCAGTTCACAGGGAATGTTCACTGAAGCTTTCTTT. The chain is built from TRBV28 and TRBJ1-1; perhaps TRBD1 as D (6 bases). CDR3 length equals 14 residues. Germline V gene data show CDR1 as MDHEN and CDR2 as SYDVKM. Trimming stripped 4 bases from V and 4 bases from J, with 13 bases between.

V is TRBV7-2 and J is TRBJ1-6; no definite D call. Trimming took 4 bases from V and 7 from J, leaving 8 bases between them. Per germline, CDR1 SGHTA and CDR2 FQGNSA. CDR3 size: 13 residues. CDR3 sequence reads: CASSSPGNSPLHF. The CDR3 DNA is TGTGCCAGCAGCTCCCCCGGGAATTCACCCCTCCACTTT.

The V and J genes are TRBV18 and TRBJ2-1, with 9 bases fitting TRBD2. In germline, CDR1 is KGHSH, CDR2 LQKENI. The CDR3 extends over 16 amino acids. J was trimmed by 0 bases and V by 0 bases; bases with no gene match: 0. In nucleotides, the CDR3 is TGTGCCAGCTCACCACCTAGCGGGAGCTCCTACAATGAGCAGTTCTTC. This codes for CASSPPSGSSYNEQFF.

The chain is built from TRBV19 and TRBJ1-1; TRBD1 agrees at 7 bases. The trim removed 7 bases at V and 0 bases at J, leaving 5 bases unmatched. Looked up from germline, CDR1 is LNHDA and CDR2 is SQIVND (reference sequence). The CDR3 totals 14 residues. The CDR3 coding sequence is TGTGCCAGTAAGGACAGGAAAATGAACACTGAAGCTTTCTTT. Protein sequence: CASKDRKMNTEAFF.